Listed here are 30 T cell receptor beta chains from one sample, sequenced in a study of cytomegalovirus exposure and HLA in healthy donors. PCR involved 60 Vbeta and 13 Jbeta primers. Assay: immunoSEQ multiplex PCR; the TCRdb copy retains only in-frame clones and omits some. In total, the table holds about 150,000 clones. The specimen was PBMCs. Receptors were obtained from a woman aged 45-65 years in good health and CMV-seronegative.

The chain is built from TRBV12-5 and TRBJ2-3, with D possibly TRBD1 on 6 matching bases. The CDR3 contains 13 residues. The V gene's germline CDR1 is LGHNT and CDR2 FRNRAP. Trimming pared 3 bases from V and 4 bases from J, leaving 8 bases between. The chain's CDR3 is CASGFSGADTQYF. The CDR3 DNA follows: TGTGCTAGTGGTTTCTCAGGGGCAGATACGCAGTATTTT.

The chain couples TRBV18 to TRBJ1-5, with D unresolved. V lost 2 bases and J lost 5, with 13 bases in between. This CDR3 comprises 15 residues. Germline CDR1 and CDR2: KGHSH and LQKENI. The CDR3: CASSPWAEGDQPQHF. CDR3 DNA sequence: TGTGCCAGCTCACCATGGGCAGAGGGTGATCAGCCCCAGCATTTT.

The chain is built from TRBV18 and TRBJ1-1, with D possibly TRBD1 on 5 matching bases. Trimming left V 4 bases short and J 3 bases short, with 15 bases between. The V gene's germline CDR1 is KGHSH and CDR2 LQKENI. CDR3 length: 15 amino acids. DNA for the CDR3: TGTGCCAGCTCACTCGGGACGGCGGGGGACACTGAAGCTTTCTTT. Its translation is CASSLGTAGDTEAFF.

The V call is TRBV29-1, the J call TRBJ1-2; maybe TRBD1 (5 bases). Trimming took off 8 bases at V and 7 bases at J, with 17 bases between the two ends. The CDR3 is made up of 12 amino acids. Germline values: CDR1 SQVTM, CDR2 ANQGSEA. The CDR3 sequence: CSSQEGLGGYTF. The CDR3 DNA sequence: TGCAGCTCTCAGGAGGGGCTAGGTGGCTACACCTTC. The entire variable domain, with the rest obtained from reference TRBV29-1 and TRBJ1-2, is as follows: SAVISQKPSRDICQRGTSLTIQCQVDSQVTMMFWYRQQPGQSLTLIATANQGSEATYESGFVIDKFPISRPNLTFSTLTVSNMSPEDSSIYLCSSQEGLGGYTFGSGTRLTVV.

The V and J genes are TRBV15 and TRBJ2-6; 8 nucleotides match TRBD1. CDR3 length: 17 amino acids. Trimming at V came to 6 bases and at J to 3 bases, leaving 10 bases not matched to a gene. From germline, CDR1 is LNHNV and CDR2 YYDKDF (reference sequence). CDR3 sequence reads: CATSLRGQGSGANVLTF. CDR3 coding DNA: TGTGCCACCAGTTTGAGAGGACAGGGTAGTGGGGCCAACGTCCTGACTTTC.

The V call is TRBV15, the J call TRBJ2-3; D unclear. The CDR3 extends over 14 amino acids. CDR1 is LNHNV and CDR2 is YYDKDF in the germline V gene (reference sequence). V was shortened by 1 base and J by 3 bases, with 8 bases between the two germline ends. CDR3 amino acids: CATSRAPKTDTQYF. Written as DNA, the CDR3 is TGTGCCACCAGCAGAGCCCCTAAAACAGATACGCAGTATTTT.

CDR3 residues: CASGEGGGTYNEQFF. In nucleotides, the CDR3 is TGTGCCAGCGGGGAAGGGGGGGGGACCTACAATGAGCAGTTCTTC. The rearrangement uses TRBV6-5 and TRBJ2-1; possible D gene TRBD2, 7 bases. The CDR3 sequence is 15 residues long. The germline gives CDR1 MNHEY, CDR2 SVGAGI. Trimming removed 8 bases at V and 2 bases at J, with 16 bases between.

The V gene is TRBV7-6, the J gene TRBJ1-3; 8 bases are shared with TRBD1. This CDR3 has 16 amino acids. Unmatched junction bases numbered 5, after V lost 0 bases and J lost 4 bases. CDR1 SGHVS and CDR2 FNYEAQ come from the germline V gene. The CDR3 loop reads CASSLAGRGQGNTIYF. CDR3 in DNA: TGTGCCAGCAGCTTAGCGGGCAGGGGGCAAGGAAACACCATATATTTT.

This chain connects TRBV28 to TRBJ1-2; D possibly corresponds to TRBD1 (6 bases). The V gene lost 2 bases and the J gene lost 8 bases, with 15 bases spanning the gap. CDR1 MDHEN and CDR2 SYDVKM come from the germline V gene. This CDR3 is built from 14 residues. The DNA of the CDR3 is TGTGCCAGCAGTTTAGTTAGTGGGGGCGGAGGCTACACCTTC. Protein: CASSLVSGGGGYTF.

J is TRBJ1-2 and V is TRBV6-5, with 8 bases that match TRBD1. V was clipped by 6 bases and J by 6 bases; unmatched bases: 9. The germline V gene encodes CDR1 MNHEY and CDR2 SVGAGI. The CDR3 covers 14 residues. The CDR3 nucleotides read TGTGCCAGCAGGACCTTCCAGGGGGCCCATGGCTACACCTTC. Protein sequence: CASRTFQGAHGYTF.

This chain connects TRBV9 to TRBJ1-1; D unresolved. Germline loops: CDR1 SGDLS, CDR2 YYNGEE. Trimming took 0 bases from V and 1 from J, leaving 10 bases between them. The length of the CDR3 is 15 residues. The CDR3 reads CASSVEASRNTEAFF. Written as DNA, the CDR3 is TGTGCCAGCAGCGTAGAAGCCTCAAGGAACACTGAAGCTTTCTTT.

This sequence joins TRBV29-1 and TRBJ1-2; D perhaps matches TRBD1 (5 bases). V dropped 7 bases and J dropped 4 bases, with 16 bases sitting between them. CDR1 and CDR2 from the germline V gene are SQVTM and ANQGSEA. The length of the CDR3 is 13 residues. CDR3 DNA: TGCAGCGCTAGGGGCGGTGGAGTCTATGGCTACACCTTC. Residues: CSARGGGVYGYTF. The complete variable domain, with remaining parts taken from reference TRBV29-1 and TRBJ1-2, reads SAVISQKPSRDICQRGTSLTIQCQVDSQVTMMFWYRQQPGQSLTLIATANQGSEATYESGFVIDKFPISRPNLTFSTLTVSNMSPEDSSIYLCSARGGGVYGYTFGSGTRLTVV.

J is TRBJ2-7 and V is TRBV27; 9 positions match TRBD1. Trimming removed 6 bases from V and 4 bases from J; junction bases left unmatched: 10. CDR1 MNHEY and CDR2 SMNVEV come from the germline V gene (reference sequence). This CDR3 contains 15 residues. The CDR3 bases are TGTGCCAGCAGCCTATCAGTTGGACAGGGGTACGAGCAGTACTTC. It is translated as CASSLSVGQGYEQYF.

The V call is TRBV7-9, the J call TRBJ1-1; no definite D call. Germline V gene data show CDR1 as SEHNR and CDR2 as FQNEAQ (reference sequence). The CDR3 extends over 15 amino acids. The V end lost 6 bases, the J end lost 1 base, and 15 bases lay between the germline ends. The CDR3 DNA follows: TGTGCCAGCAGGGGCGGGTTATCGGCGAACACTGAAGCTTTCTTT. Amino acid sequence: CASRGGLSANTEAFF.

V usage is TRBV16 and J usage is TRBJ2-5; 9 bases line up with TRBD2. The germline CDR1 and CDR2 sequences are KGHSY and FQNENV. The junction had 3 bases not matched to a gene; V was cut back by 2 bases and J by 2 bases. The CDR3 contains 15 residues. The CDR3 sequence: CASSQLSGGQETQYF. In nucleotides, the CDR3 is TGTGCCAGCAGCCAACTTAGCGGGGGACAAGAGACCCAGTACTTC.

The V call is TRBV30, the J call TRBJ2-1; D is unclear. Germline-derived CDR1 and CDR2 are GTSNPN and SVGIG (reference sequence). This CDR3 spans 13 amino acids. The V end lost 0 bases, the J end lost 3 bases, and 6 bases lay between the germline ends. The CDR3 DNA is TGTGCCTGGAGTGTTTACAGCTACAATGAGCAGTTCTTC. Its translation is CAWSVYSYNEQFF.

This CDR3 is CASSIVYSGGETQYF. The CDR3 bases are TGTGCCAGTAGTATAGTCTATAGCGGGGGGGAGACCCAGTACTTC. The rearrangement uses TRBV19 and TRBJ2-5; TRBD2 matches 10 bases. In germline, CDR1 is LNHDA, CDR2 SQIVND (reference sequence). V shed 1 base, J shed 5 bases, and the junction held 4 bases outside the gene matches. This CDR3 is built from 15 residues.

This chain uses TRBV2 with TRBJ1-5; D remains unclear. V lost 5 bases to trimming and J lost 2 bases, with 16 bases between them. CDR3 length: 16 amino acids. Germline V CDR1 and CDR2: SNHLY, FYNNEI. In nucleotides, the CDR3 is TGTGCCAGCAGTCCACTACAAGATAAGGGCAATCAGCCCCAGCATTTT. Translated, it gives CASSPLQDKGNQPQHF.

The chain combines TRBV28 with TRBJ2-7; no firm D call. The CDR3 totals 14 residues. The V gene lost 2 bases and the J gene lost 2 bases, with 10 bases spanning the gap. Germline V gives CDR1 MDHEN, CDR2 SYDVKM. CDR3 region: CASSLDGPTYEQYF. Here the CDR3 DNA reads TGTGCCAGCAGTTTAGATGGCCCAACCTACGAGCAGTACTTC.

The chain joins TRBV19 to TRBJ2-7, with 10 nucleotides matching TRBD1. Germline lookup yields CDR1 LNHDA and CDR2 SQIVND (reference sequence). There are 14 residues in the CDR3. J lost 3 bases, V lost 5 bases, and 4 bases had no gene match. Written as DNA, the CDR3 is TGTGCCAGTAGTTTCGGGACAGGGGTCTACGAGCAGTACTTC. It yields the protein CASSFGTGVYEQYF.

The rearrangement links TRBV19 to TRBJ1-4; 8 bases are shared with TRBD1. This CDR3 contains 13 residues. Germline loops: CDR1 LNHDA, CDR2 SQIVND (reference sequence). The junction had 3 bases not matched to a gene; V was cut back by 5 bases and J by 7 bases. The CDR3 DNA reads as TGTGCCAGTAGTGAAGACAGGGGTGAAAAACTGTTTTTT. Translation: CASSEDRGEKLFF.

The CDR3 spells CASSWGADNSPLHF. The CDR3 nucleotides are TGTGCCAGCAGCTGGGGAGCGGATAATTCACCCCTCCACTTT. The chain carries TRBV5-6 and TRBJ1-6, with D unresolved. V lost 3 bases and J 5 bases, leaving 9 bases between the germline ends. The CDR3 runs 14 residues. CDR1 and CDR2 from the germline V gene are SGHDT and YYEEEE.

This chain connects TRBV7-9 to TRBJ2-7; 7 nucleotides align to TRBD1. The CDR3 contains 15 residues. Germline V gives CDR1 SEHNR, CDR2 FQNEAQ (reference sequence). V was clipped by 4 bases and J by 2 bases; unmatched bases: 8. As DNA, the CDR3 is TGTGCCAGCAGCTCTCCCGGGACAGCTCCCTACGAGCAGTACTTC. Its translation: CASSSPGTAPYEQYF.

The chain recombines TRBV11-2 with TRBJ2-1; 8 nucleotides align to TRBD2. V was pared by 0 bases and J by 10 bases, with 11 bases of the junction left unmatched. The CDR3 loop spans 16 amino acids. Looked up from germline, CDR1 is SGHAT and CDR2 is FQNNGV. The CDR3 DNA reads TGTGCCAGCAGCTTAGAGGCGGCGGGGGGCTCCTGGGAGCAGTTCTTC. Residues: CASSLEAAGGSWEQFF.

The genes are TRBV7-6 and TRBJ1-1; unclear D gene. The germline V and J ends were trimmed by 2 bases and 8 bases, with 12 bases remaining between them. The length of the CDR3 is 13 residues. CDR1 is SGHVS and CDR2 is FNYEAQ in the germline V gene. CDR3 region: CASSLTRDFEAFF. The CDR3 bases are TGTGCCAGCAGCTTAACGCGCGATTTCGAAGCTTTCTTT.

This chain links TRBV4-1 with TRBJ2-3, with D perhaps matching TRBD1 (6 bases). Germline V lookup: CDR1 MGHRA, CDR2 YSYEKL. This CDR3 is built from 17 residues. V was trimmed by 1 base and J by 2 bases, leaving 16 bases between them. CDR3 sequence (DNA): TGCGCCAGCAGCCAAGTGGACACAGGGCTAGACACAGATACGCAGTATTTT. It yields the protein CASSQVDTGLDTDTQYF.

The chain employs TRBV29-1 and TRBJ1-2, with a possible D match to TRBD1 (5 bases). The germline V and J ends were trimmed by 3 bases and 6 bases, with 8 bases remaining between them. The germline gives CDR1 SQVTM, CDR2 ANQGSEA. The CDR3 loop spans 11 amino acids. The CDR3 loop is CSVERGHGYTF. CDR3 sequence (DNA): TGCAGCGTTGAGCGGGGCCATGGCTACACCTTC.

The rearrangement joins TRBV12-5 to TRBJ2-1; 10 nucleotides agree with TRBD2. After removal of 5 bases from V and 0 bases from J, the junction contained 7 bases not matched to a gene. This CDR3 region has 17 residues. Germline V gene sequence: CDR1 LGHNT, CDR2 FRNRAP. In DNA form, the CDR3 reads TGTGCTAGTGGTACAGGGACTAGCGCAAGCTCCTACAATGAGCAGTTCTTC. Translated: CASGTGTSASSYNEQFF.

The V call is TRBV28, the J call TRBJ2-5; 10 bases match TRBD2. The CDR3 loop spans 15 amino acids. V trimming: 6 bases; J trimming: 4 bases; junction bases outside the gene matches: 8. From germline, CDR1 is MDHEN and CDR2 SYDVKM. DNA of the CDR3: TGTGCCAGCAGGCTTCTAGCGGGAGTGGGAGAGACCCAGTACTTC. Translation: CASRLLAGVGETQYF.

This chain uses TRBV2 with TRBJ2-5, with a tentative D call TRBD1 (6 bases). Matching the DNA end better, TRBJ2-7 makes the J call doubtful. CDR1 is SNHLY and CDR2 is FYNNEI in the germline V gene. This CDR3 has 13 amino acids. Here the CDR3 DNA reads TGTGCCATCCTCCAGGGGAATGAGTACGAGCAGTACTTC. Its protein product is CAILQGNEYEQYF.